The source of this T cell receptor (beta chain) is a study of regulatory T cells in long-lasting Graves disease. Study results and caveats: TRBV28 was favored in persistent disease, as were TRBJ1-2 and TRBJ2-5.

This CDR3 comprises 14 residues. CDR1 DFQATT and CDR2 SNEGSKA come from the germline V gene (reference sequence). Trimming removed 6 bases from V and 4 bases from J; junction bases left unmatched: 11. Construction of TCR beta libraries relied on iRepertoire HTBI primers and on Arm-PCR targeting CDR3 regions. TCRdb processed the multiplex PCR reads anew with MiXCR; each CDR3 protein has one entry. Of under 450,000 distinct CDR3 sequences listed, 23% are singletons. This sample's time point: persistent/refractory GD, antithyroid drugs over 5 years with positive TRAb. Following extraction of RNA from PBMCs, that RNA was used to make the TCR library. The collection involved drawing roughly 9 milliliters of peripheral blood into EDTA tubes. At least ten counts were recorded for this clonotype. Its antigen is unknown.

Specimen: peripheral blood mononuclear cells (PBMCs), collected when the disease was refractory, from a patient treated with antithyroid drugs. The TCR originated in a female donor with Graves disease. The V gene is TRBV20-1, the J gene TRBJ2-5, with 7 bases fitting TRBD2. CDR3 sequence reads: CSARVASGGETQYF. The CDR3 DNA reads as TGCAGTGCAAGGGTGGCTTCGGGAGGAGAGACCCAGTACTTC.